This T cell receptor beta chain was found in a study of T cell repertoires in cytomegalovirus infection (dated by TCRdb to about 2019). For context, the study as a whole: Donor HLA type was relevant to the analysis, because carriage of CMV infection together with the matching HLA type was indicated by public TCR beta signatures.

This clonotype was detected only a few times. Its antigen is currently not known. Base qualities are not provided; no much larger clone lies one nucleotide away. CDR1 and CDR2 (DFQATT, SNEGSKA) derive from the germline V gene (reference sequence). V is pared back by 0 bases and J by 2 bases, with 17 bases lying between the germline termini. The CDR3 runs 16 residues from the cysteine to the phenylalanine. Only the CDR3 DNA stays, 48 bases, in frame from base 1. Sequencing was performed on an Illumina HiSeq 1500. The public reads were run again by TCRdb, first through fastp at Q25 and then through MiXCR, and only productive beta chains were kept. Under each unique CDR3 protein, matching rows form one entry showing the most common genes and DNA. For this sample there are a few hundred thousand distinct CDR3 sequences; approximately 9.5% appear just once. Around 4.1% of the sample is taken by the ten largest.

Study-wide findings and limitations: In both this cohort and an independent roughly 330-donor cohort, the cumulative frequency of public TCR beta family members distinguished carriers of CMV infection plus the relevant HLA type. The ex vivo response was dominated by HLA-C-restricted CMV-specific TCR beta clonotypes, which also provided the single most frequent clonotype in two of eight donors.

The V and J genes are TRBV20-1 and TRBJ2-7, with the D call perhaps TRBD1 or TRBD2, each one matching 5 bases. The clonotype was recovered from a human donor in good health (CMV status not recorded). Some clones in this sample may be carry-over from other donors' samples. Sequencing was carried out using PBMCs. CDR3 protein: CSARDNLAGRPYEQYF. The DNA sequence reads TGCAGTGCTAGAGATAATTTGGCAGGGAGACCCTACGAGCAGTACTTC.